This is a list of T cell receptor beta chains from one sample in a study of graft-versus-host responses after intestinal transplantation. Repertoires were generated with immunoSEQ multiplex PCR, while TCRdb's copy carries only in-frame clones and drops some. The table has tens of thousands of clones, about 93% seen once; the top ten hold 0.65% to 0.95%. The sequencing here drew on PBMCs, taken 16 days after intestinal transplant. The receptors derive from a human patient who received an intestinal transplant, so some T cells may come from the graft donor. The CDR3 runs from the conserved cysteine through the conserved F or W. A D gene is named only where the DNA matches it firmly. Size values are once, few and many counts, or a class for expanded clones, and some rows have none.

CDR3 DNA,CDR3 protein,clone size,V gene,J gene,D gene
TGTGCCAGCATAGGTCAGAGGGCTCAGTACTTC,CASIGQRAQYF,-,TRBV2,TRBJ2-5,-
TGTGCCAGCAGCTTAGTGCAGGGCGCTGAAGCTTTCTTT,CASSLVQGAEAFF,-,TRBV7-3,TRBJ1-1,-
TGTGCCAGCAGCCCACCCAGGGGGACTCAAGCGAGCTATGGCTACACCTTC,CASSPPRGTQASYGYTF,-,TRBV28,TRBJ1-2,TRBD1
TGTGCCAGCAGCGTAAACGGGATACGCACAGATACGCAGTATTTT,CASSVNGIRTDTQYF,-,TRBV9,TRBJ2-3,-
TGCGCCAGCAGCTTGGCGGGAGGCCCGGATGAGCAGTTCTTC,CASSLAGGPDEQFF,-,TRBV5-1,TRBJ2-1,TRBD2
TGTGCCAGCAGTTTTCTAGCGGGTAACTACAATGAGCAGTTCTTC,CASSFLAGNYNEQFF,-,TRBV28,TRBJ2-1,TRBD2
TGTGCCAGCACCCTGGGACAGGCCCAAGAGACCCAGTACTTC,CASTLGQAQETQYF,once,TRBV2,TRBJ2-5,TRBD1
TGTGCCAGCAGCGTAGCAGAGAGGGGCTCTGGAAACACCATATATTTT,CASSVAERGSGNTIYF,-,TRBV9,TRBJ1-3,-
TGTGCCAGCAGCGTACAGGGATCCCACGAGCAGTACTTC,CASSVQGSHEQYF,-,TRBV9,TRBJ2-7,-
TGTGCCAGCAGTGAAGACCGGGCCCATGAGCAGTTCTTC,CASSEDRAHEQFF,-,TRBV6-5,TRBJ2-1,-
TGTGCCAGCGGCGGGGTCCAAAACATTCAGTACTTC,CASGGVQNIQYF,-,TRBV28,TRBJ2-4,-
TGTGCCAGCAGCTTAGGGACAAACACCGGGGAGCTGTTTTTT,CASSLGTNTGELFF,-,TRBV11-3,TRBJ2-2,-
TGTGCCAGCAGCTTGGGGGCAGATACGCAGTATTTT,CASSLGADTQYF,-,TRBV11-1,TRBJ2-3,-
TGTGCCAGCAGCTCCCTTCTAGCGGGACCCTCCACAGATACGCAGTATTTT,CASSSLLAGPSTDTQYF,-,TRBV28,TRBJ2-3,TRBD2
TGTGCCGGCTCACCAACCGGGACAGGCTACGAGCAGTACTTC,CAGSPTGTGYEQYF,-,TRBV18,TRBJ2-7,TRBD1
TGTGCCTGGATATCCCCGGGTGCGGGGTTTTCGGAGACCCAGTACTTC,CAWISPGAGFSETQYF,-,TRBV30,TRBJ2-5,-
TGCGCCAGCAGCCACGCACAGGGAACTAGCAATCAGCCCCAGCATTTT,CASSHAQGTSNQPQHF,-,TRBV4-1,TRBJ1-5,-
TGTGCCAGCAGTGCCGGCTACGAGCAGTACTTC,CASSAGYEQYF,-,TRBV2,TRBJ2-7,-
TGTGCCAGCAGTCCCCCTCGGGGTAGCGCAACCTACGAGCAGTACTTC,CASSPPRGSATYEQYF,-,TRBV28,TRBJ2-7,-
TGTGCCAGCAGCGTAGGTAGCGGGCCCTACAATGAGCAGTTCTTC,CASSVGSGPYNEQFF,-,TRBV9,TRBJ2-1,TRBD2
TGTGCCAGCAGTTTAAGCCTCTCAGATACGCAGTATTTT,CASSLSLSDTQYF,-,TRBV28,TRBJ2-3,-
TGTGCCAGCAGCTTAGTTTCCACTAATGAAAAACTGTTTTTT,CASSLVSTNEKLFF,-,TRBV7-9,TRBJ1-4,-
TGTGCCAGCAGCTCGCGGGCCCTCATCTACAATGAGCAGTTCTTC,CASSSRALIYNEQFF,-,TRBV7-9,TRBJ2-1,-
TGTGCCAGTCCGACAGGGGACACTGAAGCTTTCTTT,CASPTGDTEAFF,-,TRBV2,TRBJ1-1,TRBD1
TGTGCCAGCCGTCTTGGTCTCTCTGAAGCTTTCTTT,CASRLGLSEAFF,-,TRBV25-1,TRBJ1-1,-
TGTGCCAGCAGTGAAGAGGGCGGGAGGTTTTACAATGAGCAGTTCTTC,CASSEEGGRFYNEQFF,-,TRBV2,TRBJ2-1,TRBD2
TGTGCCAGCAAGCGGACTAGCGGGAGTGGGGGCCCAGATACGCAGTATTTT,CASKRTSGSGGPDTQYF,-,TRBV2,TRBJ2-3,TRBD2
TGTGCCAGCAGTTTCACTAGCGCCTACACCGGGGAGCTGTTTTTT,CASSFTSAYTGELFF,-,TRBV28,TRBJ2-2,TRBD2
TGTGCCAGCCCGGACAGCCCTAACACTGAAGCTTTCTTT,CASPDSPNTEAFF,-,TRBV6-5,TRBJ1-1,-
TGTGCCAGCAGCCAAGAGACAGGGTTAGGAGATACGCAGTATTTT,CASSQETGLGDTQYF,-,TRBV14,TRBJ2-3,TRBD1
TGTGCCAGCAGCCAAGATCAGGGCCTTGAAGCTTTCTTT,CASSQDQGLEAFF,-,TRBV4-2,TRBJ1-1,-
TGTGCCAGCAACAGGGGCGGACTAAGCAATCAGCCCCAGCATTTT,CASNRGGLSNQPQHF,-,TRBV28,TRBJ1-5,TRBD1
TGTGCCAGCACCTGGGGGACAGGGTCCAAAGATACGCAGTATTTT,CASTWGTGSKDTQYF,-,TRBV28,TRBJ2-3,TRBD1
TGTGCCAGCAGTCCACAACTGGGACGGGGAACGTTCAACACCGGGGAGCTGTTTTTT,CASSPQLGRGTFNTGELFF,-,TRBV27,TRBJ2-2,-
TGTGCCAGCAGACCGGGACTAGCAAATGAGCAGTTCTTC,CASRPGLANEQFF,-,TRBV5-4,TRBJ2-1,TRBD2
TGTGCCAGCAGCTTAGCGCCTAGCGGTTCCTACAATGAGCAGTTCTTC,CASSLAPSGSYNEQFF,-,TRBV7-2,TRBJ2-1,TRBD2
TGTGCCAGCAGTCCACAACTTCGAGACTACGAGCAGTACTTC,CASSPQLRDYEQYF,once,TRBV28,TRBJ2-7,-
TGTGCCAGCAGTGACACACTATTCCAAGAGACCCAGTACTTC,CASSDTLFQETQYF,-,TRBV2,TRBJ2-5,-
TGTGCCAGCAGTGCAAGGACAGGCCCCATTGAAAAACTGTTTTTT,CASSARTGPIEKLFF,-,TRBV6-5,TRBJ1-4,TRBD1
TGTGCCTGGGGTTTCCGGGAAACTAGGTCACCCCTCCACTTT,CAWGFRETRSPLHF,-,TRBV30,TRBJ1-6,-
TGTGCTAGTGGTTCCCGACTATGGCGGGAGGGGAACACCGGGGAGCTGTTTTTT,CASGSRLWREGNTGELFF,-,TRBV12-5,TRBJ2-2,TRBD2
TGTGCCAGCAGCGCAGGGACAGGGGATGGCTACACCTTC,CASSAGTGDGYTF,-,TRBV9,TRBJ1-2,TRBD1
TGTGCCAGCAGCCGGGGTGGTGCAGAGAACAATGAGCAGTTCTTC,CASSRGGAENNEQFF,-,TRBV9,TRBJ2-1,-
TGTGCCAGCAGCCTGGTACCTAGCGGGACCCACGAGCAGTACTTC,CASSLVPSGTHEQYF,-,TRBV27,TRBJ2-7,TRBD2
TGTGCCAGCAGCTTAATGGTAGGGGCGGGCTACACCTTC,CASSLMVGAGYTF,-,TRBV7-3,TRBJ1-2,-
TGTGCCAGCAGCTTCGACAGCCTCTCCTACGAGCAGTACTTC,CASSFDSLSYEQYF,-,TRBV7-9,TRBJ2-7,-
TGTGCCAGCAGTTACTGGGGACCCGACGCCCAAGAGACCCAGTACTTC,CASSYWGPDAQETQYF,-,TRBV6-5,TRBJ2-5,-
TGTGCCAGCAGTCCCGCGGGACAGGGGTACACTGAAGCTTTCTTT,CASSPAGQGYTEAFF,-,TRBV27,TRBJ1-1,TRBD1
TGTGCCAGCAGTCCCGGGACTAGTAACTACGAGCAGTACTTC,CASSPGTSNYEQYF,-,TRBV28,TRBJ2-7,TRBD2
TGTGCCAGCAGTTCCGCCTTGGACAGGGAGACCTACGAGCAGTACTTC,CASSSALDRETYEQYF,-,TRBV28,TRBJ2-7,TRBD1